The T cell receptor beta chain under discussion was sequenced for a study of blood T cell repertoires in COVID-19. In the study overall: The United States, Italy and Spain were the sources of the acute and convalescent COVID-19 samples. PBMCs, B-cell-depleted T cells, or T cells were the source of the cDNA or gDNA that made up the material.

From germline, CDR1 is ENHRY and CDR2 SYGVKD. Between the trimmed V and J ends, which lost 2 bases and 8 bases, there was a span of 15 bases. The CDR3 is 14 residues long. Original analysis: Reference gene primers were amplified, and this amplification served to estimate nucleated cell counts. Method: immunoSEQ multiplex PCR; TCRdb's copy keeps in-frame clones and lacks some. V, J and clone size derive from that table, while D and trimming were established from the DNA sequence. The top ten hold about 20% of the sample, which has just over 150,000 clones, about 80% seen once. The chain links TRBV10-3 to TRBJ1-2, with D possibly being TRBD1 (5 bases). Sequenced material: peripheral blood. The clonotype comes from a woman of 80 years or more with acute or convalescent COVID-19. The chain's CDR3 is CAISEKGAGNGYTF. CDR3 DNA sequence: TGTGCCATCAGTGAGAAAGGGGCAGGGAACGGCTACACCTTC.